Following are 24 T cell receptor beta chains from one sample sequenced in a study of cytomegalovirus exposure and HLA in healthy donors. Primers for the PCR totalled 60 Vbeta and 13 Jbeta. Assay: immunoSEQ multiplex PCR; the TCRdb copy retains only in-frame clones and omits some. The sample lists 55,000 to 70,000 clones, approximately 58% occurring once. What was sequenced was PBMCs. The origin of the receptors is a woman in her fifties or sixties in good health and CMV-seronegative.

Only one count was recorded for this clone. The genes are TRBV18 and TRBJ2-5, with D perhaps matching TRBD2 (5 bases). The CDR3 is 13 residues long. CDR1 and CDR2 (germline): KGHSH, LQKENI. The germline V and J ends were trimmed by 0 bases and 8 bases, with 10 bases remaining between them. DNA of the CDR3: TGTGCCAGCTCACCACCCTACGGGGATACCCAGTACTTC. Translated, it gives CASSPPYGDTQYF.

This clone was recorded a few times. CDR3 loop: CASSLSVSTDTQYF. CDR3 bases: TGTGCCAGCAGTCTCTCAGTTAGCACAGATACGCAGTATTTT. The chain couples TRBV27 to TRBJ2-3; D remains ambiguous. Germline CDR1 reads MNHEY; CDR2 reads SMNVEV (reference sequence). Trimming stripped 5 bases from V and 0 bases from J, with 9 bases between. CDR3 size: 14 residues.

The chain has TRBV12-5 and TRBJ1-2, with a possible D match to TRBD1 (5 bases). Germline V gene lookup returns CDR1 LGHNT and CDR2 FRNRAP. V was pared by 0 bases and J by 4 bases, with 15 bases between. This CDR3 has 16 amino acids. The chain's CDR3 is CASGLVQEGGLYGYTF. The CDR3 DNA sequence: TGTGCTAGTGGTTTGGTACAGGAGGGCGGCCTCTATGGCTACACCTTC.

This rearrangement joins TRBV5-4 to TRBJ2-6, with D unclear. Per the germline V gene, CDR1 is SGHNT and CDR2 is YYREEE (reference sequence). Trimming pared 3 bases from V and 0 bases from J, leaving 13 bases between. This CDR3 is 17 amino acids long. The CDR3 nucleotides are TGTGCCAGCAGCTCCAGGCTCGATAGCTCTGGGGCCAACGTCCTGACTTTC. Protein sequence: CASSSRLDSSGANVLTF.

This chain joins TRBV9 and TRBJ2-1, with D possibly being TRBD1 (6 bases). The CDR3 loop spans 16 amino acids. V lost 4 bases to trimming and J lost 0 bases, with 14 bases between them. CDR1 SGDLS and CDR2 YYNGEE come from the germline V gene. The CDR3 coding sequence is TGTGCCAGCAGCCCACGAACAGGGAGCTCCTACAATGAGCAGTTCTTC. Its translation: CASSPRTGSSYNEQFF.

The rearrangement links TRBV19 to TRBJ1-2, with 8 bases that match TRBD1. Trimming cost V 4 bases and J 0 bases; bases outside gene matches: 7. Germline loops: CDR1 LNHDA, CDR2 SQIVND (reference sequence). This CDR3 has 16 amino acids. The CDR3 DNA reads TGTGCCAGTAGTAGCAAGGACAGGGAGACTAACTATGGCTACACCTTC. Amino acid sequence: CASSSKDRETNYGYTF.

The chain couples TRBV30 to TRBJ2-7; TRBD2 agrees at 7 bases. Germline V gene sequence: CDR1 GTSNPN, CDR2 SVGIG (reference sequence). V lost 3 bases to trimming and J lost 10 bases; unmatched junction nucleotides: 9. The CDR3 extends over 12 amino acids. The CDR3 coding sequence is TGTGCCTGGAGGCGGGAGTGTCTCGATCAGTACTTC. Its protein is CAWRRECLDQYF.

The gene calls are TRBV7-2 and TRBJ2-7, with 7 bases matching TRBD1. V gave up 5 bases and J gave up 6 bases; unmatched junction bases: 10. The CDR3 spans 14 residues. From germline, CDR1 is SGHTA and CDR2 FQGNSA. CDR3 sequence reads: CASSVQGPFFEQYF. In DNA, the CDR3 is TGTGCCAGCAGCGTACAGGGGCCGTTCTTCGAGCAGTACTTC.

The chain carries TRBV18 and TRBJ2-7; 9 bases are shared with TRBD1. CDR3 length equals 17 residues. The J segment lost 2 bases and the V segment lost 4 bases, leaving 12 bases of the junction unmatched. The V gene's germline CDR1 is KGHSH and CDR2 LQKENI. The CDR3 region has the DNA TGTGCCAGCTCACATTCCGGGACAGGGACTTCGACCTACGAGCAGTACTTC. It specifies CASSHSGTGTSTYEQYF.

The rearrangement joins TRBV5-1 to TRBJ2-3; 10 nucleotides align to TRBD2. CDR3 length equals 15 residues. The germline gives CDR1 SGHRS, CDR2 YFSETQ. V shed 3 bases, J shed 0 bases, and the junction held 1 base outside the gene matches. Here the CDR3 reads CASSSSGGSTDTQYF. The CDR3 nucleotides are TGCGCCAGCAGCTCTAGCGGGGGTAGCACAGATACGCAGTATTTT.

V and J are TRBV12-5 and TRBJ2-5, with 9 bases matching TRBD1. The CDR3 runs 15 residues. Germline CDR1 reads LGHNT; CDR2 reads FRNRAP. V trimming: 2 bases; J trimming: 2 bases; junction bases outside the gene matches: 3. Here the CDR3 DNA reads TGTGCTAGTGGTTTGTGGGGACAGGGTCAAGAGACCCAGTACTTC. Translation gives CASGLWGQGQETQYF.

The chain joins TRBV6-5 to TRBJ2-7; 8 bases agree with TRBD1. CDR3 size: 14 residues. Germline lookup yields CDR1 MNHEY and CDR2 SVGAGI. With 2 bases clipped from V and 3 bases from J, the junction kept 3 bases outside the gene matches. The CDR3 sequence: CASSYDRGVYEQYF. The CDR3 DNA sequence: TGTGCCAGCAGTTACGACAGGGGCGTCTACGAGCAGTACTTC.

This sequence joins TRBV7-6 and TRBJ2-1, with TRBD2 matching 10 bases. This CDR3 is built from 14 residues. V shed 7 bases, J shed 8 bases, and the junction held 8 bases outside the gene matches. In germline, CDR1 is SGHVS, CDR2 FNYEAQ. The CDR3 DNA follows: TGTGCCAGCAAATCTAAGCGGGAGGGCGATGAGCAGTTCTTC. This translates into CASKSKREGDEQFF.

The CDR3 here is CSARGRDRVYF. The CDR3 nucleotides read TGCAGTGCTAGAGGCCGGGACAGGGTGTACTTC. J is TRBJ2-4 and V is TRBV20-1; 9 bases are shared with TRBD1. The junction had 4 bases not matched to a gene; V was cut back by 1 base and J by 15 bases. There are 11 residues in the CDR3. Per germline, CDR1 DFQATT and CDR2 SNEGSKA (reference sequence).

The rearrangement links TRBV5-4 to TRBJ2-1; 8 bases are a match to TRBD2. CDR3 length: 16 residues. Germline trimming cut 1 base from V and 7 bases from J; bases unmatched to any gene: 10. CDR1 is SGHNT, CDR2 YYREEE, per germline (reference sequence). The CDR3 loop reads CASSLWVGRAGNEQFF. The CDR3 nucleotides read TGTGCCAGCAGCTTGTGGGTCGGGAGGGCCGGGAATGAGCAGTTCTTC. The full variable domain, rest sourced from reference TRBV5-4 and TRBJ2-1, is ETGVTQSPTHLIKTRGQQVTLRCSSQSGHNTVSWYQQALGQGPQFIFQYYREEENGRGNFPPRFSGLQFPNYSSELNVNALELDDSALYLCASSLWVGRAGNEQFFGPGTRLTVL.

This clone was detected only a few times. The chain couples TRBV2 to TRBJ1-1; tentatively, D is TRBD1 (6 bases). Germline values: CDR1 SNHLY, CDR2 FYNNEI. CDR3 size: 13 residues. V lost 8 bases to trimming and J lost 0 bases, with 10 bases between them. CDR3 in amino acids: CASLNRVNTEAFF. CDR3 sequence (DNA): TGTGCCAGCCTCAACAGGGTGAACACTGAAGCTTTCTTT.

The chain employs TRBV5-1 and TRBJ2-7; a possible D gene is TRBD1 (6 bases). V was shortened by 4 bases and J by 1 base, with 18 bases between the two germline ends. The germline CDR1 and CDR2 sequences are SGHRS and YFSETQ. The CDR3 is 16 residues long. The CDR3 loop is CASSASGHAQSYEQYF. The CDR3 nucleotides read TGCGCCAGCAGCGCTTCGGGACACGCGCAATCCTACGAGCAGTACTTC.

The V gene is TRBV7-9, the J gene TRBJ2-1; 14 bases fit TRBD2. Germline CDR1 reads SEHNR; CDR2 reads FQNEAQ (reference sequence). The junction had 4 bases not matched to a gene; V was cut back by 5 bases and J by 4 bases. The CDR3 length is 16 residues. Written as DNA, the CDR3 is TGTGCCAGCAGCCCGGGACTAGCGGGAGCTTACAATGAGCAGTTCTTC. Its translation is CASSPGLAGAYNEQFF. Full variable domain (missing parts from reference TRBV7-9 and TRBJ2-1): DTGVSQNPRHKITKRGQNVTFRCDPISEHNRLYWYRQTLGQGPEFLTYFQNEAQLEKSRLLSDRFSAERPKGSFSTLEIQRTEQGDSAMYLCASSPGLAGAYNEQFFGPGTRLTVL.

The count of this clone is one. The rearrangement joins TRBV7-3 to TRBJ2-5; 7 bases match TRBD1. The CDR3 covers 15 residues. V trimming: 1 base; J trimming: 5 bases; junction bases outside the gene matches: 7. CDR1 is SGHTA, CDR2 FQGTGA, per germline. The CDR3, as DNA: TGTGCCAGCAGCTTAAACAGGGGCGCGGGTGAGACCCAGTACTTC. Its protein product is CASSLNRGAGETQYF. The variable domain in full, with the rest retrieved from reference TRBV7-3 and TRBJ2-5, is GAGVSQTPSNKVTEKGKYVELRCDPISGHTALYWYRQSLGQGPEFLIYFQGTGAADDSGLPNDRFFAVRPEGSVSTLKIQRTERGDSAVYLCASSLNRGAGETQYFGPGTRLLVL.

J is TRBJ2-7 and V is TRBV5-1, with TRBD2 matching over 13 bases. V was clipped by 2 bases and J by 2 bases; unmatched bases: 4. The CDR3 sequence is 16 residues long. CDR1 is SGHRS, CDR2 YFSETQ, per germline. CDR3 sequence: CASSLTSGRETYEQYF. DNA for the CDR3: TGCGCCAGCAGCTTAACTAGCGGGAGGGAGACCTACGAGCAGTACTTC.

V usage is TRBV28 and J usage is TRBJ1-2, with TRBD1 matching over 7 bases. Losses at the gene ends were 6 bases for V and 4 bases for J; bases not matched to a gene: 5. CDR3 size: 13 residues. Germline CDR1 MDHEN, CDR2 SYDVKM. The CDR3 loop is CASSPGGAYGYTF. Written as DNA, the CDR3 is TGTGCCAGCAGCCCAGGGGGAGCCTATGGCTACACCTTC.

This chain uses TRBV5-4 with TRBJ2-5, with a tentative D call TRBD2 (5 bases). The CDR3 extends over 15 amino acids. CDR1 is SGHNT, CDR2 YYREEE, per germline (reference sequence). V was trimmed by 5 bases and J by 7 bases, leaving 21 bases between them. CDR3 sequence: CASSSGGLQSGTQYF. The CDR3, as DNA: TGTGCCAGCAGTAGTGGCGGACTGCAGTCCGGGACCCAGTACTTC.

The chain uses TRBV5-1 and TRBJ2-5; 9 nucleotides line up with TRBD1. The trim removed 0 bases at V and 1 base at J, leaving 1 base unmatched. Germline values: CDR1 SGHRS, CDR2 YFSETQ. There are 15 residues in the CDR3. The chain's CDR3 is CASSLEGQGQETQYF. CDR3 nucleotide sequence: TGCGCCAGCAGCTTGGAGGGACAGGGCCAAGAGACCCAGTACTTC.

The V and J genes are TRBV5-6 and TRBJ2-5; TRBD1 agrees at 7 bases. Germline values: CDR1 SGHDT, CDR2 YYEEEE. Losses at the gene ends were 1 base for V and 3 bases for J; bases not matched to a gene: 3. This CDR3 region has 14 residues. For the CDR3, the DNA is TGTGCCAGCAGCTTGCCCACAGGGGAAGAGACCCAGTACTTC. Protein: CASSLPTGEETQYF.